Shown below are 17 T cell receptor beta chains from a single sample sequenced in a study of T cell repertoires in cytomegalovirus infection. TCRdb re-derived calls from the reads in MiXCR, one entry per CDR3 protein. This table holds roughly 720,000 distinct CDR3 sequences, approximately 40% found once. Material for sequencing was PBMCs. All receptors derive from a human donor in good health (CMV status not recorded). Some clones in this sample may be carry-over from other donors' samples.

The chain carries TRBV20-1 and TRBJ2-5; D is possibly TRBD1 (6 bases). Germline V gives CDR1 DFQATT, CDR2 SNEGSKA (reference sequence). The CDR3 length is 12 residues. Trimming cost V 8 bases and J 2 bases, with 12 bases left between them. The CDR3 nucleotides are TGCAGTCCCCGGACAGATCAAGAGACCCAGTACTTC. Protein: CSPRTDQETQYF.

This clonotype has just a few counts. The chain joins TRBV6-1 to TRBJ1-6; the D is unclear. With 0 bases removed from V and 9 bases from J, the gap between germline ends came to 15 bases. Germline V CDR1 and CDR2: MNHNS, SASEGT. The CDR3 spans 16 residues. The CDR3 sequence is CASSEARRGLSSPLHF. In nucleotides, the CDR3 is TGTGCCAGCAGTGAAGCGCGTCGGGGATTGAGTTCACCCCTCCACTTT.

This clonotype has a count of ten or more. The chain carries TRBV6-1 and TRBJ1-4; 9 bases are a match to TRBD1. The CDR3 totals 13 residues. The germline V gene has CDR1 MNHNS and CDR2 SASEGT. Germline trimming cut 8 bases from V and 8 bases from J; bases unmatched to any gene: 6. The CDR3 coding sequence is TGTGCCAGCGGGGACAGGGCGAAGGAAAAACTGTTTTTT. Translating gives CASGDRAKEKLFF.

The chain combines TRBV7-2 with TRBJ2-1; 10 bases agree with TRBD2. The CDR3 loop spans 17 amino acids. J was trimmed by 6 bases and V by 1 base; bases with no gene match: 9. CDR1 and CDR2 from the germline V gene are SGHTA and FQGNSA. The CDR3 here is CASSLVPSGRGINEQFF. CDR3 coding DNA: TGTGCCAGCAGCTTAGTGCCTAGCGGGAGAGGAATCAATGAGCAGTTCTTC.

The CDR3: CASRGTGSQPLHF. The CDR3 coding sequence is TGTGCCAGCAGAGGGACAGGCAGTCAACCCCTCCACTTT. The chain carries TRBV6-8 and TRBJ1-6, with TRBD1 matching 8 bases. V lost 6 bases, J lost 12 bases, and 7 bases stayed unmatched. Germline CDR1 reads MNHGY; CDR2 reads SAAAGT. CDR3 size: 13 residues.

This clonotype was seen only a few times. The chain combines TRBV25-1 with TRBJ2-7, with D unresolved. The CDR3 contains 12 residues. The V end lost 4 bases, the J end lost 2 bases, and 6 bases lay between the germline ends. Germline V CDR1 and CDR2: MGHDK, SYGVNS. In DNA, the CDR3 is TGTGCCAGCAGTGGTAAACCCTACGAGCAGTACTTC. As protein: CASSGKPYEQYF.

CDR3 in amino acids: CASRVVLYRSEAFF. CDR3 in DNA: TGTGCCAGCCGTGTTGTCCTCTATAGATCTGAAGCTTTCTTT. V and J are TRBV12-3 or TRBV12-4 and TRBJ1-1; no clear D. Trimming took 8 bases from V and 6 from J, leaving 19 bases between them. The CDR3 loop spans 14 amino acids.

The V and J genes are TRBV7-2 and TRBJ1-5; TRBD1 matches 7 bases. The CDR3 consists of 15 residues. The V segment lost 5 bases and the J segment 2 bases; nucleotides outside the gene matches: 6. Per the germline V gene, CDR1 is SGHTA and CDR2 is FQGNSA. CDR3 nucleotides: TGTGCCAGCAGCCGGGGGGACAGACGCAATCAGCCCCAGCATTTT. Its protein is CASSRGDRRNQPQHF.

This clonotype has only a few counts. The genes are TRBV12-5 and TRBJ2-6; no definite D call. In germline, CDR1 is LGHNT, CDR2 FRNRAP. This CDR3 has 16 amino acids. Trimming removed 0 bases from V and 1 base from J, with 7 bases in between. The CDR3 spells CASGLVHGSGANVLTF. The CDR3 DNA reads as TGTGCTAGTGGTTTGGTCCACGGATCTGGGGCCAACGTCCTGACTTTC. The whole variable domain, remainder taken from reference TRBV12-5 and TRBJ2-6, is DARVTQTPRHKVTEMGQEVTMRCQPILGHNTVFWYRQTMMQGLELLAYFRNRAPLDDSGMPKDRFSAEMPDATLATLKIQPSEPRDSAVYFCASGLVHGSGANVLTFGAGSRLTVL.

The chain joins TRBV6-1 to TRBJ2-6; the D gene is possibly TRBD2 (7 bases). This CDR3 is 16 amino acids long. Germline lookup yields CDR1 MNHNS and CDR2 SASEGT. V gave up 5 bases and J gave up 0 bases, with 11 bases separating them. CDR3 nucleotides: TGTGCCAGCAGTTCGGGGGGACACTCTGGGGCCAACGTCCTGACTTTC. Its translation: CASSSGGHSGANVLTF.

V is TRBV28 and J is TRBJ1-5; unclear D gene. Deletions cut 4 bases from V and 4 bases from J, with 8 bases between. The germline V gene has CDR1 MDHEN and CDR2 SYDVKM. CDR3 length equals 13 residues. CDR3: CASSSLGNQPQHF. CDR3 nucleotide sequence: TGTGCCAGCAGTTCTCTCGGGAATCAGCCCCAGCATTTT.

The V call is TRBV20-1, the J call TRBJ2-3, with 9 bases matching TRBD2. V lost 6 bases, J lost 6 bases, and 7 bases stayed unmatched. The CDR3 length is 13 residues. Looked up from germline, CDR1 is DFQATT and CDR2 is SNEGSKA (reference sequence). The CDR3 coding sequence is TGCAGTGCCGGACTAGCGAGGACCGATACGCAGTATTTT. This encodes CSAGLARTDTQYF.

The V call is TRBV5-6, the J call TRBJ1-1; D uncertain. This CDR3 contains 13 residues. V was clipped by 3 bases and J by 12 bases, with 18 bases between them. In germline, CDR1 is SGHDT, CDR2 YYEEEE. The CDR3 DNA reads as TGTGCCAGCAGCTCGTCCCTGGACGTGGGGACTTTCTTT. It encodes CASSSSLDVGTFF.

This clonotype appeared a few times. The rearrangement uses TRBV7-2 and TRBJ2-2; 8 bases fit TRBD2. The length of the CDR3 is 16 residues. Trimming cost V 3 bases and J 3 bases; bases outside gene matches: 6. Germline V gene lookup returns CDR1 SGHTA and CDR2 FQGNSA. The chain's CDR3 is CASSFRPGGDTGELFF. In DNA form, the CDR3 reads TGTGCCAGCAGCTTTAGACCGGGGGGGGACACCGGGGAGCTGTTTTTT.

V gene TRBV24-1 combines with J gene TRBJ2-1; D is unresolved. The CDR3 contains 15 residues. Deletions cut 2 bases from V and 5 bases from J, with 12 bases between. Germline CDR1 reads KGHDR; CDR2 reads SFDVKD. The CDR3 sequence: CATSDSAKTHNEQFF. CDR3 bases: TGTGCCACCAGTGATTCGGCGAAAACTCACAATGAGCAGTTCTTC.

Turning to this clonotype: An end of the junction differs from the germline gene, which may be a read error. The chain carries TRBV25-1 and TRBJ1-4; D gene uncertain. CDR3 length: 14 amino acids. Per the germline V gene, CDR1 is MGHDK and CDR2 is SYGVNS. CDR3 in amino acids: CASSEVGLRENLFF. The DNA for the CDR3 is TGTGCCAGCAGTGAAGTAGGCCTTCGGGAAAACCTGTTTTTT.

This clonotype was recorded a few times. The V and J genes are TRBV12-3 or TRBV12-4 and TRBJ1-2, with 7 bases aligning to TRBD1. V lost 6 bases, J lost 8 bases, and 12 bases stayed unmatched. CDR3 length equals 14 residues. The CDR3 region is CASSTPRDSVGYTF. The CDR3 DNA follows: TGTGCCAGCAGCACCCCCCGGGACAGCGTAGGCTACACCTTC.